This T cell receptor (beta chain) was profiled in a study of cytomegalovirus exposure and HLA in healthy donors. Note on this clone: Antigen specificity is unknown.

Amplification used 60 Vbeta primers and 13 Jbeta primers. Some clones are missing from TCRdb's copy, which holds only in-frame ones; the method was immunoSEQ multiplex PCR. Of under 200,000 clones listed, roughly 85% are singletons. The study, taken as a whole, reports: Donors were assumed by presence/absence analyses to have roughly uniform sequencing depth. It was reported that the classifier diagnosed cytomegalovirus status with high specificity and sensitivity in both the original and validation cohorts. Follow-up analysis later connected one missense variant in DCLRE1C with trimming of TCR beta V- and J-genes.

Healthy bone marrow donors made up the donors. Trimming removed 10 bases from V and 8 bases from J, with 29 bases in between. CDR1 and CDR2 (germline): MDHEN, SYDVKM. The CDR3 is 16 residues long. The TCR originated in a woman between 50 and 59 years old in good health and CMV-seronegative. Sequenced material: PBMCs. This sequence joins TRBV28 and TRBJ1-2; the D gene is possibly TRBD1 (5 bases). This chain's CDR3 is CATVLGQYTPYAGYTF. Here the CDR3 DNA reads TGTGCCACCGTTCTGGGGCAATATACTCCCTATGCCGGCTACACCTTC.